These T cell receptor beta chains were read from a single sample in a study of Ad26.COV2.S vaccination and SARS-CoV-2 variants. Sequencing was performed with immunoSEQ multiplex PCR; in TCRdb, only in-frame clones are kept and a portion is missing. The top ten hold 2.5% of the sample, which has 450,000 to 550,000 clones, about 88% seen once. Sequenced material: peripheral blood, taken in a trial of Ad26.COV2.S vaccine versus placebo. Every receptor here comes from a person aged 18-60 years who received the Ad26.COV2.S COVID-19 vaccine or a placebo. Each CDR3 is given with its conserved first and last residue. Fields, in order: J gene, D gene, clone size, V gene, CDR3 DNA, CDR3 protein. D genes are given only for firm matches. Size is stated for part of the rows, as once, few or many counts, or as a class when the clone is expanded.

TRBJ2-2	TRBD1	NA	TRBV4-1	TGCGCCAGCAGCCAGGGGACAGGGAGAGACACCGGGGAGCTGTTTTTT	CASSQGTGRDTGELFF
TRBJ1-6	TRBD1	NA	TRBV19	TGTGCCAGTAGTACACAGGGGAGCAATTCACCCCTCCACTTT	CASSTQGSNSPLHF
TRBJ1-2	NA	NA	TRBV6-5	TGTGCCAGCAGTTACCCGGGTCAGCTGGTCCACACCTTC	CASSYPGQLVHTF
TRBJ1-2	NA	NA	TRBV28	TGTGCCAGCAGTTTCTACAACTATGGCTACACCTTC	CASSFYNYGYTF
TRBJ2-2	TRBD2	NA	TRBV12-5	TGTGCTAGTGGGATTAGACTAGCGGGAGTAAACACCGGGGAGCTGTTTTTT	CASGIRLAGVNTGELFF
TRBJ1-1	NA	once	TRBV25-1	TGTGCCAGCAGTGACCCGGGCGGGGGGAACACTGAAGCTTTCTTT	CASSDPGGGNTEAFF
TRBJ1-2	NA	NA	TRBV2	TGTGCCAGCAGTGATGAGGAGGGGGGCTACACCTTC	CASSDEEGGYTF
TRBJ1-5	NA	NA	TRBV19	TGTGCCAGCACCAAAGGTGCCGGGTATCGCAATCAGCCCCAGCATTTT	CASTKGAGYRNQPQHF
TRBJ2-1	TRBD2	NA	TRBV7-2	TGTGCCAGCAGCCAGAGTCTAGCGGGAGGGATCAATGAGCAGTTCTTC	CASSQSLAGGINEQFF
TRBJ2-2	TRBD2	NA	TRBV11-1	TGTGCCAGCAGCTTAGCCGTACTAGCGGGCACCGGGGAGCTGTTTTTT	CASSLAVLAGTGELFF
TRBJ2-2	NA	NA	TRBV30	TGTGCCTGGAGGGTTGGCAGGGGGAACACCGGGGAGCTGTTTTTT	CAWRVGRGNTGELFF
TRBJ1-1	NA	NA	TRBV29-1	TGCAGCGTTCAAAGGCAGGGGAACACTGAAGCTTTCTTT	CSVQRQGNTEAFF
TRBJ1-4	TRBD1	NA	TRBV4-3	TGCGCCAGCAGCCGGGACAGCCATAATGAAAAACTGTTTTTT	CASSRDSHNEKLFF
TRBJ2-4	NA	NA	TRBV6-6	TGTGCCAGCAGTTACACTGAAAGAATAGCCAAAAACATTCAGTACTTC	CASSYTERIAKNIQYF
TRBJ1-1	NA	NA	TRBV28	TGTGCCAGCAGGTACAGCGGCACTGAAGCTTTCTTT	CASRYSGTEAFF
TRBJ2-1	NA	NA	TRBV29-1	TGCAGCGTTGATTCCTCTACGAGCTCCTACAATGAGCAGTTCTTC	CSVDSSTSSYNEQFF
TRBJ2-3	NA	NA	TRBV9	TGTGCCAGCAGCGTTCAAGCCGACACAGATACGCAGTATTTT	CASSVQADTDTQYF
TRBJ1-2	NA	NA	TRBV7-9	TGTGCCAGCAGTTCGCGGGCACGGGGCTACACCTTC	CASSSRARGYTF
TRBJ1-2	NA	NA	TRBV7-6	TGTGCCAGCAGCCCAGAGGAGATTCCCTATGGCTACACCTTC	CASSPEEIPYGYTF
TRBJ1-2	NA	NA	TRBV27	TGTGCCAGCAGTTCGGTTGATAACTATGGCTACACCTTC	CASSSVDNYGYTF
TRBJ2-5	NA	NA	TRBV19	TGTGCCAGTAGTATTGGACCCATACCAAAGACCCAGTACTTC	CASSIGPIPKTQYF
TRBJ2-3	NA	NA	TRBV3-1/TRBV3-2	TGTGCCAGCAGCTACCTTTCAGATACGCAGTATTTT	CASSYLSDTQYF
TRBJ2-1	NA	NA	TRBV6-6	TGTGCCAGCAGTTACGGGGGTGTCCACAATGAGCAGTTCTTC	CASSYGGVHNEQFF
TRBJ2-1	TRBD2	NA	TRBV7-9	TGTGCCAGCAGCCCAAGGGGTGGCAGCGGGAACAATGAGCAGTTCTTC	CASSPRGGSGNNEQFF
TRBJ2-3	NA	NA	TRBV7-9	TGTGCCAGCAGGGTTCAGGGTGAAGATACGCAGTATTTT	CASRVQGEDTQYF
TRBJ2-1	TRBD1	NA	TRBV29-1	TGCAGCGTGGCCGGGACAGGGGTCTACAATGAGCAGTTCTTC	CSVAGTGVYNEQFF
TRBJ2-3	TRBD2	NA	TRBV7-8	TGTGCCAGCAGCCCCCGTCGGCTAGCGGGAGCTGATACGCAGTATTTT	CASSPRRLAGADTQYF
TRBJ1-4	NA	NA	TRBV6-2/TRBV6-3	TGTGCCAGCAGTTACAGTTGGCATGAAAAACTGTTTTTT	CASSYSWHEKLFF
TRBJ2-7	NA	NA	TRBV7-2	TGTGCCAGCAGCTCATTCTTTTGGGGCGGACGGAAAGCCTACGAGCAGTACTTC	CASSSFFWGGRKAYEQYF
TRBJ2-3	NA	NA	TRBV7-9	TGTGCCAGCAGCCCGCAGTGGGACAGCACAGATACGCAGTATTTT	CASSPQWDSTDTQYF
TRBJ1-1	NA	NA	TRBV20-1	TGCAGTGCTAGGGCCGGGGCTGAAGCTTTCTTT	CSARAGAEAFF
TRBJ1-1	NA	NA	TRBV24-1	TGTGCCACCAGAGGGGACACTGAAGCTTTCTTT	CATRGDTEAFF
TRBJ2-2	TRBD1	NA	TRBV7-3	TGTGCCAGCAGCTCCTACCCCGGGGGGACAGGGTTCGAGACCGGGGAGCTGTTTTTT	CASSSYPGGTGFETGELFF
TRBJ2-1	TRBD2	NA	TRBV13	TGTGCCAGCAGCTTCGGTGGGAGGGACAATGAGCAGTTCTTC	CASSFGGRDNEQFF
TRBJ2-3	NA	once	TRBV7-2	TGTGCCAGCAGGCGCGACCGGGAGGATACGCAGTATTTT	CASRRDREDTQYF
TRBJ2-5	TRBD2	NA	TRBV10-3	TGTGCCATCAGTGTGAGCGGGAGTCTAGAAGAGACCCAGTACTTC	CAISVSGSLEETQYF
TRBJ1-3	TRBD1	NA	TRBV4-2	TGTGCCAGCAGCCCTATGGGGACAGGGGCTGGAAACACCATATATTTT	CASSPMGTGAGNTIYF
TRBJ1-6	NA	NA	TRBV7-2	TGTGCCAGCAGCCTTGGGTCCAATTCACCCCTCCACTTT	CASSLGSNSPLHF
TRBJ1-5	TRBD1	NA	TRBV2	TGTGCCAGCTTAGGACAGGAAAATCAGCCCCAGCATTTT	CASLGQENQPQHF
TRBJ1-2	NA	NA	TRBV30	TGTGCTGCTACTAAGCCGCCAGGCGGAAACTATGGCTACACCTTC	CAATKPPGGNYGYTF
TRBJ1-5	NA	NA	TRBV30	TGTGCCTGGAGTGAGGGGCGGCTAGGGCCCCAGCATTTT	CAWSEGRLGPQHF
TRBJ2-3	TRBD2	NA	TRBV3-1/TRBV3-2	TGTGCCAGCAGCCAAGGGACATACGTTAAAGCCAGGACTAGCGGGGGGGCCGTGACAGATACGCAGTATTTT	CASSQGTYVKARTSGGAVTDTQYF
TRBJ2-3	TRBD1	NA	TRBV25-1	TGTGCCAGCAGTGATCCGGGACAGGACAGCACAGATACGCAGTATTTT	CASSDPGQDSTDTQYF
TRBJ2-5	TRBD2	NA	TRBV7-2	TGTGCCAGCAGCTTCCCGGGGGGACAAGAGACCCAGTACTTC	CASSFPGGQETQYF
TRBJ2-7	NA	NA	TRBV28	TGTGCCAGCAGTCCCCTGGGACGGTACTACGAGCAGTACTTC	CASSPLGRYYEQYF
TRBJ1-2	NA	few	TRBV6-6	TGTGCCAGCAGCCTCACAGCGGGGAGCTACACCTTC	CASSLTAGSYTF